This T cell receptor beta chain is drawn from a study of shared clonotypes between healthy human individuals. Study in general: Researchers assigned three CD4 naive, three CD4 memory, two CD8 naive and one CD8 memory plate to each donor.

This CDR3 comprises 13 residues. Germline V gene sequence: CDR1 SQVTM, CDR2 ANQGSEA. V lost 1 base and J 5 bases, leaving 10 bases between the germline ends. Data came from immunoSEQ multiplex PCR; TCRdb stores just in-frame clones and leaves some out. The repertoire holds approximately 620,000 clones, with approximately 97% as singletons. The chain couples TRBV29-1 to TRBJ2-3; a possible D gene is TRBD2 (6 bases). The sample comprised naive CD4+ T cells sorted from blood. Noted subset: CD45RA+ positively selected. This clonotype originated in a woman between 25 and 40 years old in good health. CDR3 DNA sequence: TGCAGCGTTGAAGCGGGAGTGGGAGATACGCAGTATTTT. Protein sequence: CSVEAGVGDTQYF.